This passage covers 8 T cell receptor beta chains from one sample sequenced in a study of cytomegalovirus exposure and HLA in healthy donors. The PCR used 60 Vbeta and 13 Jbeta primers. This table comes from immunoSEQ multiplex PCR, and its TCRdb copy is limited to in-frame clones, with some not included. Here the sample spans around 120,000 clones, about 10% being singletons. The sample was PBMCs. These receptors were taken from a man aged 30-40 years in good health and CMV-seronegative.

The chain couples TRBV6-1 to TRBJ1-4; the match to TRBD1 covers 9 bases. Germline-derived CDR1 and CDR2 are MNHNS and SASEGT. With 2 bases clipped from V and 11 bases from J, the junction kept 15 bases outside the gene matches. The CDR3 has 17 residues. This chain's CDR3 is CASSERFGGQGAGKLFF. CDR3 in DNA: TGTGCCAGCAGTGAAAGGTTCGGGGGACAGGGCGCGGGGAAACTGTTTTTT.

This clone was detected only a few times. The CDR3 bases are TGTGCCAGTAGTAAAGCGGGGGTGGAGACCCAGTACTTC. It specifies CASSKAGVETQYF. This chain connects TRBV19 to TRBJ2-5; 8 bases align to TRBD2. Germline lookup yields CDR1 LNHDA and CDR2 SQIVND (reference sequence). The CDR3 covers 13 residues. V shed 4 bases, J shed 5 bases, and the junction held 3 bases outside the gene matches.

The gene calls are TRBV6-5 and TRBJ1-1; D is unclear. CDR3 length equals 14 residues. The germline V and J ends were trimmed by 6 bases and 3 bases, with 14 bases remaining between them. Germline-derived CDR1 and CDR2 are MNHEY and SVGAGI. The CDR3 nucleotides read TGTGCCAGCAGCATCGATTCGGGGTACACTGAAGCTTTCTTT. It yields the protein CASSIDSGYTEAFF.

CDR3 in amino acids: CSVRQGLFHEQYF. In DNA, the CDR3 is TGCAGCGTCAGACAGGGGCTCTTCCACGAGCAGTACTTC. This rearrangement joins TRBV29-1 to TRBJ2-7; 8 positions agree with TRBD1. The CDR3 spans 13 residues. CDR1 is SQVTM and CDR2 is ANQGSEA in the germline V gene. Trimming removed 6 bases from V and 5 bases from J; junction bases left unmatched: 9.

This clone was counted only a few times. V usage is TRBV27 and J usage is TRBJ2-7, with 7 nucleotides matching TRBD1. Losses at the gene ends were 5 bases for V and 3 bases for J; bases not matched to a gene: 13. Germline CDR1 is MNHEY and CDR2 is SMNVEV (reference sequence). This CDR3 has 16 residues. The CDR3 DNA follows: TGTGCCAGCAGTAGATCTGACAGGGAAGGATACTACGAGCAGTACTTC. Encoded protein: CASSRSDREGYYEQYF.

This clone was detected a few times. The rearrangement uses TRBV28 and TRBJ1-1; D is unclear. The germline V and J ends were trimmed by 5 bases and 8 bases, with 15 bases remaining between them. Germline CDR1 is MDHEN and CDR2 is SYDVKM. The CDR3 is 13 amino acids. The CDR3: CASSDAGRPEAFF. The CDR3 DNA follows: TGTGCCAGCAGTGACGCGGGTAGACCCGAAGCTTTCTTT.

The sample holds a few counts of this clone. The CDR3 here is CASSLAGVGNTIYF. In nucleotides, the CDR3 is TGTGCCAGCAGCTTAGCAGGGGTCGGAAACACCATATATTTT. The chain joins TRBV7-9 to TRBJ1-3, with TRBD1 as a possible D gene (5 bases). The CDR3 is 14 residues long. The germline V and J ends were trimmed by 0 bases and 4 bases, with 7 bases remaining between them. The germline V gene encodes CDR1 SEHNR and CDR2 FQNEAQ (reference sequence). Using reference TRBV7-9 and TRBJ1-3 for the parts outside the CDR3, the full variable domain is DTGVSQNPRHKITKRGQNVTFRCDPISEHNRLYWYRQTLGQGPEFLTYFQNEAQLEKSRLLSDRFSAERPKGSFSTLEIQRTEQGDSAMYLCASSLAGVGNTIYFGEGSWLTVV.

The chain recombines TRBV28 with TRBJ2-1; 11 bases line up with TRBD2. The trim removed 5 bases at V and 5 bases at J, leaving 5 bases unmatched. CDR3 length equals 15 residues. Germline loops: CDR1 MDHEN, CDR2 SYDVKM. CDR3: CASSPGTSGHNEQFF. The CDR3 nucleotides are TGTGCCAGCAGTCCCGGGACTAGCGGACACAATGAGCAGTTCTTC.